Each of the 8 T cell receptor beta chains below was sequenced from the same sample in a study of T cells expressing NK-cell markers. TCRdb reprocessed the 5' RACE reads; each CDR3 protein has one entry and no DNA is given. In total, the table holds around 380,000 distinct CDR3 sequences. Sequencing used blood T cells: a sorted CD56 or NKG2C T cell subset, CD4+ or CD8+ T cells, or bulk PBMC T cells (not recorded which). The origin of the receptors is a woman between 50 and 59 years old in good health.

V is TRBV6-1 and J is TRBJ2-1; lacking DNA, the TRBD1 call made by TCRdb goes unchecked. The CDR3 length is 15 residues. CDR1 is MNHNS and CDR2 is SASEGT in the germline V gene. CDR3 amino acids: CASRRGPESVNEQFF.

This chain uses TRBV12-3 or TRBV12-4 with TRBJ2-6; TCRdb returns TRBD1, unconfirmable since there is no DNA. This CDR3 is 16 amino acids long. The CDR3 region is CASSYNRANGANVLTF.

The genes are TRBV4-1 and TRBJ2-2; TCRdb's D call of TRBD1 is untestable without DNA. Germline-derived CDR1 and CDR2 are MGHRA and YSYEKL. The CDR3 is 15 residues long. CDR3 residues: CASRGRLDDTGELFF.

The J gene is TRBJ2-3, the V gene TRBV6-9; TCRdb's D gene call, TRBD2, goes unchecked for lack of DNA. The CDR3 consists of 16 residues. Germline assignment: CDR1 MNHGY and CDR2 SVAAGI. CDR3 protein: CASSDNGLTNTDTQYF.

J is TRBJ1-2 and V is TRBV28; TCRdb calls TRBD1, which cannot be checked without DNA. The germline V gene has CDR1 MDHEN and CDR2 SYDVKM. This CDR3 has 17 amino acids. CDR3 in amino acids: CASLGSGQGIANYGYTF.

This chain links TRBV20-1 with TRBJ2-1; absent DNA, TCRdb's TRBD1 call cannot be checked. This CDR3 has 14 residues. Germline-derived CDR1 and CDR2 are DFQATT and SNEGSKA (reference sequence). The CDR3 spells CSARDGRAYNEQFF.

CDR3 amino acids: CSVRGLANYGYTF. The chain has TRBV29-1 and TRBJ1-2; TCRdb designates TRBD1, a call that cannot be tested without DNA. From germline, CDR1 is SQVTM and CDR2 ANQGSEA. The CDR3 has 13 amino acids.

The V and J genes are TRBV20-1 and TRBJ2-5; there is no DNA to check the TCRdb D call of TRBD1. The CDR3 covers 14 residues. Germline V gives CDR1 DFQATT, CDR2 SNEGSKA (reference sequence). Here the CDR3 reads CSAPLQGNQETQYF.